The 28 T cell receptor beta chains below all came from one sample that was sequenced in a study of cytomegalovirus exposure and HLA in healthy donors. Data came from immunoSEQ multiplex PCR; TCRdb stores just in-frame clones and leaves some out. The sample has about 160,000 clones; 89% are singletons. Material: PBMCs. These TCRs come from a woman between 18 and 29 years old in good health and CMV-seropositive.

The count of this clone is one. The chain uses TRBV29-1 and TRBJ1-2; 7 bases are shared with TRBD1. The CDR3 covers 15 residues. Germline CDR1 SQVTM, CDR2 ANQGSEA. The trim removed 6 bases at V and 1 base at J, leaving 11 bases unmatched. Written as DNA, the CDR3 is TGCAGCGTGGTTCCCGCCGGGACAGTTAACTATGGCTACACCTTC. The encoded protein is CSVVPAGTVNYGYTF.

The chain couples TRBV7-2 to TRBJ1-5; D gene ambiguous. This CDR3 is built from 14 residues. V lost 4 bases to trimming and J lost 3 bases, with 10 bases between them. From germline, CDR1 is SGHTA and CDR2 FQGNSA. The CDR3 DNA is TGTGCCAGCAGCTCCCTACGTTACAATCAGCCCCAGCATTTT. It yields the protein CASSSLRYNQPQHF.

The chain couples TRBV28 to TRBJ2-4, with 9 bases lining up with TRBD1. Germline-derived CDR1 and CDR2 are MDHEN and SYDVKM. This CDR3 comprises 14 residues. Trimming cost V 6 bases and J 7 bases; bases outside gene matches: 7. The CDR3, as DNA: TGTGCCAGCAGGTTTCCCGGGACAGGGAACATTCAGTACTTC. Its translation: CASRFPGTGNIQYF.

In this sample, this clone turned up a few times. The chain carries TRBV4-2 and TRBJ1-5; 9 nucleotides agree with TRBD1. Germline V gene lookup returns CDR1 LGHNA and CDR2 YNFKEQ. Losses at the gene ends were 7 bases for V and 9 bases for J; bases not matched to a gene: 10. This CDR3 is built from 14 residues. The DNA for the CDR3 is TGTGCCAGCAAAGGGGACAGGGAAGCCGCGCCCCAGCATTTT. This translates into CASKGDREAAPQHF.

The V gene is TRBV6-5, the J gene TRBJ2-2; unclear D gene. V was cut by 6 bases and J by 6 bases, with 11 bases left in between. This CDR3 is built from 13 residues. Germline-derived CDR1 and CDR2 are MNHEY and SVGAGI. The CDR3 DNA reads TGTGCCAGCAGGCTTACAAATCCCGGGGAGCTGTTTTTT. It specifies CASRLTNPGELFF.

The chain uses TRBV12-5 and TRBJ1-5; unclear D gene. V was cut by 3 bases and J by 0 bases, with 6 bases left in between. Germline V gene data show CDR1 as LGHNT and CDR2 as FRNRAP. The CDR3 runs 14 residues. CDR3 sequence: CASGFGFSNQPQHF. CDR3 nucleotides: TGTGCTAGTGGTTTTGGCTTTAGCAATCAGCCCCAGCATTTT.

The chain joins TRBV2 to TRBJ2-3, with TRBD1 identical over 7 bases. Germline CDR1 reads SNHLY; CDR2 reads FYNNEI. Unmatched junction bases numbered 6, after V lost 5 bases and J lost 1 base. This CDR3 spans 15 amino acids. CDR3 in DNA: TGTGCCAGCAGTAGACAGGGTGGGGGCACAGATACGCAGTATTTT. This encodes CASSRQGGGTDTQYF.

The rearrangement links TRBV15 to TRBJ1-4, with D tentatively TRBD1 (5 bases). The CDR3 covers 13 residues. Germline loops: CDR1 LNHNV, CDR2 YYDKDF (reference sequence). V gave up 8 bases and J gave up 8 bases, with 15 bases separating them. The CDR3: CATFSGGREKLFF. The DNA for the CDR3 is TGTGCCACCTTCTCGGGGGGTAGAGAAAAACTGTTTTTT.

V is TRBV30 and J is TRBJ1-1, with a possible D match to TRBD1 (6 bases). CDR1 is GTSNPN, CDR2 SVGIG, per germline (reference sequence). V was shortened by 5 bases and J by 6 bases, with 19 bases between the two germline ends. This CDR3 has 14 amino acids. The CDR3 is CAWLGLTGSPEAFF. The CDR3 coding sequence is TGTGCCTGGTTAGGACTCACAGGGTCCCCTGAAGCTTTCTTT.

The genes are TRBV6-6 and TRBJ2-5; D perhaps matches TRBD1 (7 bases). V shed 7 bases and J shed 7 bases, with 19 bases lying between them. From germline, CDR1 is MNHNY and CDR2 SVGAGI (reference sequence). The length of the CDR3 is 14 residues. CDR3 in DNA: TGTGCCAGCACAGCAGGGGGAGGAGACGGGACCCAGTACTTC. Translated: CASTAGGGDGTQYF.

V usage is TRBV5-4 and J usage is TRBJ2-2, with D perhaps TRBD1 (6 bases). Germline CDR1 and CDR2: SGHNT and YYREEE (reference sequence). The CDR3 contains 15 residues. V was shortened by 2 bases and J by 6 bases, with 14 bases between the two germline ends. CDR3 DNA: TGTGCCAGCAGCTTTCTACAGGGAAACGCCGGGGAGCTGTTTTTT. Translated, it gives CASSFLQGNAGELFF. Using reference TRBV5-4 and TRBJ2-2 for the parts outside the CDR3, the full variable domain is ETGVTQSPTHLIKTRGQQVTLRCSSQSGHNTVSWYQQALGQGPQFIFQYYREEENGRGNFPPRFSGLQFPNYSSELNVNALELDDSALYLCASSFLQGNAGELFFGEGSRLTVL.

The chain carries TRBV5-1 and TRBJ2-7, with D uncertain. The CDR3 has 13 residues. Trimming removed 4 bases from V and 2 bases from J, with 10 bases in between. Germline V gives CDR1 SGHRS, CDR2 YFSETQ. The CDR3 DNA reads as TGCGCCAGCAGCACTACCGAGACCTACGAGCAGTACTTC. This translates into CASSTTETYEQYF.

This clone has a single count. The chain employs TRBV7-9 and TRBJ2-1, with D possibly being TRBD2 (5 bases). There are 13 residues in the CDR3. Deletions cut 7 bases from V and 8 bases from J, with 15 bases between. The V gene's germline CDR1 is SEHNR and CDR2 FQNEAQ (reference sequence). The CDR3 bases are TGTGCCAGCACCCGCTCGGGGAAACATGAGCAGTTCTTC. This gives the protein CASTRSGKHEQFF.

The chain combines TRBV6-5 with TRBJ1-1; D might be TRBD1 (5 bases). Trimming cost V 3 bases and J 1 base, with 12 bases left between them. This CDR3 comprises 15 residues. The germline V gene encodes CDR1 MNHEY and CDR2 SVGAGI. CDR3 nucleotides: TGTGCCAGCAGTTATAGGAGGGACTCGAACACTGAAGCTTTCTTT. It codes for CASSYRRDSNTEAFF.

This chain's CDR3 is CASSFEDEQFF. CDR3 sequence (DNA): TGTGCCAGCAGCTTTGAGGATGAGCAGTTCTTC. The rearrangement uses TRBV11-3 and TRBJ2-1; D unresolved. V lost 3 bases, J lost 8 bases, and 5 bases lay in between. From germline, CDR1 is SGHNT and CDR2 YENEEA. CDR3 length: 11 residues.

This chain links TRBV4-1 with TRBJ2-3; TRBD2 agrees at 9 bases. V lost 1 base to trimming and J lost 6 bases; unmatched junction nucleotides: 11. The CDR3 totals 17 residues. The germline gives CDR1 MGHRA, CDR2 YSYEKL. CDR3 sequence reads: CASSQVRAGGPWDTQYF. The CDR3 DNA sequence: TGCGCCAGCAGCCAAGTCAGGGCGGGAGGGCCGTGGGATACGCAGTATTTT.

The V call is TRBV10-1, the J call TRBJ2-5, with D perhaps TRBD1 (5 bases). Trimming removed 0 bases at V and 4 bases at J, with 12 bases between. CDR3 length: 15 amino acids. The V gene's germline CDR1 is WNHNN and CDR2 SYGVQD (reference sequence). The CDR3 is CASSESVGQAETQYF. CDR3 nucleotides: TGCGCCAGCAGTGAGTCTGTGGGGCAGGCAGAGACCCAGTACTTC.

The V call is TRBV7-2, the J call TRBJ2-1, with a weak D call TRBD2 (5 bases). The CDR3 runs to 13 residues. Trimming shortened V by 1 base and J by 9 bases, and 10 bases separated the two germline ends. The germline V gene encodes CDR1 SGHTA and CDR2 FQGNSA. This CDR3 reads CASSLELVLEQFF. CDR3 bases: TGTGCCAGCAGCTTAGAACTAGTTCTTGAGCAGTTCTTC.

The chain carries TRBV5-1 and TRBJ2-7; 7 bases are shared with TRBD1. The CDR3 runs to 14 residues. After removal of 4 bases from V and 5 bases from J, the junction contained 9 bases not matched to a gene. Germline V gives CDR1 SGHRS, CDR2 YFSETQ. The CDR3 spells CASSLRTGADEQYF. The CDR3 DNA reads as TGCGCCAGCAGCCTTCGGACAGGCGCCGACGAGCAGTACTTC.

The chain employs TRBV10-2 and TRBJ1-2; 7 nucleotides agree with TRBD1. Germline V CDR1 and CDR2: WSHSY, SAAADI. This CDR3 has 13 amino acids. V lost 10 bases, J lost 5 bases, and 10 bases stayed unmatched. The CDR3 is CATRGTETYGYTF. The CDR3 DNA sequence: TGCGCCACCCGGGGGACAGAGACGTATGGCTACACCTTC.

The chain employs TRBV18 and TRBJ1-2; D ambiguous. The V gene lost 0 bases and the J gene lost 4 bases, with 9 bases spanning the gap. This CDR3 comprises 14 residues. Germline V gene sequence: CDR1 KGHSH, CDR2 LQKENI. CDR3 amino acids: CASSPPARFYGYTF. CDR3 sequence (DNA): TGTGCCAGCTCACCACCGGCCAGATTCTATGGCTACACCTTC.

This chain joins TRBV30 and TRBJ2-1, with D perhaps matching TRBD2 (6 bases). The V and J ends lost 7 bases and 3 bases respectively, with 13 bases between them. The CDR3 is 13 amino acids. In germline, CDR1 is GTSNPN, CDR2 SVGIG (reference sequence). The CDR3 spells CASEGSYYNEQFF. CDR3 coding DNA: TGTGCCTCGGAGGGCTCATACTACAATGAGCAGTTCTTC.

J is TRBJ1-1 and V is TRBV28, with 12 nucleotides matching TRBD1. Germline-derived CDR1 and CDR2 are MDHEN and SYDVKM. V gave up 5 bases and J gave up 4 bases; unmatched junction bases: 8. The CDR3 has 16 amino acids. The CDR3, as DNA: TGTGCCAGCAGTCCACTCGGGACAGGGGGCGGCACTGAAGCTTTCTTT. Its translation: CASSPLGTGGGTEAFF.

This CDR3 reads CASSLSGSSYEQYF. DNA of the CDR3: TGTGCCAGCAGCCTTAGCGGGAGTTCCTACGAGCAGTACTTC. The chain has TRBV7-3 and TRBJ2-7; the match to TRBD2 covers 9 bases. Germline trimming cut 5 bases from V and 1 base from J; bases unmatched to any gene: 3. CDR1 is SGHTA and CDR2 is FQGTGA in the germline V gene. The CDR3 runs to 14 residues.

As concerns this clone: A junction boundary mismatches the germline segment, possibly from a read error. The chain employs TRBV7-9 and TRBJ1-2; no clear D gene. CDR1 is SEHNR and CDR2 is FQNEAQ in the germline V gene (reference sequence). CDR3 size: 13 residues. The CDR3 sequence: CASSFYVGPSQRF. The DNA for the CDR3 is TGTGCCAGCAGTTTTTACGTCGGCCCATCCCAGCGATTC.

This rearrangement joins TRBV4-1 to TRBJ1-4; the match to TRBD1 covers 9 bases. Germline CDR1 MGHRA, CDR2 YSYEKL. CDR3 size: 12 residues. The trim removed 2 bases at V and 15 bases at J, leaving 4 bases unmatched. The chain's CDR3 is CASSQIRDRVFF. Here the CDR3 DNA reads TGCGCCAGCAGCCAAATCCGGGACAGGGTGTTTTTT.

J is TRBJ2-1 and V is TRBV5-1, with 7 bases matching TRBD2. This CDR3 is 15 amino acids long. Trimming at V came to 3 bases and at J to 1 base, leaving 4 bases not matched to a gene. Germline V gene data show CDR1 as SGHRS and CDR2 as YFSETQ. CDR3 DNA: TGCGCCAGCAGCTCGACTAGCTCTTCCTACAATGAGCAGTTCTTC. Its translation: CASSSTSSSYNEQFF.

V gene TRBV7-6 combines with J gene TRBJ2-3; TRBD1 aligns across 11 bases. Germline CDR1 and CDR2: SGHVS and FNYEAQ. CDR3 length equals 18 residues. J was trimmed by 5 bases and V by 5 bases; bases with no gene match: 15. CDR3 sequence reads: CASSARTGGVGKGDTQYF. CDR3 in DNA: TGTGCCAGCAGCGCAAGGACAGGGGGCGTAGGTAAAGGAGATACGCAGTATTTT.